The T cell receptor (beta chain) described here comes from a study of cytomegalovirus exposure and HLA in healthy donors. The study, taken as a whole, reports: V- and J-gene trimming in TCR beta was tied to a missense DCLRE1C variant by an analysis performed later.

The junction had 4 bases not matched to a gene; V was cut back by 7 bases and J by 0 bases. Per germline, CDR1 SEHNR and CDR2 FQNEAQ (reference sequence). This CDR3 spans 15 amino acids. Concerning this clone: Antigen: not known.

PCR amplification relied on 60 Vbeta primers (plus 13 Jbeta primers). Measured with immunoSEQ multiplex PCR; TCRdb has only the in-frame clones, and not every one. Among 110,000 to 150,000 clones listed, 73% were seen once. V and J are TRBV7-9 and TRBJ2-2, with 8 bases identical to TRBD2. This clonotype was obtained from a woman between 40 and 55 years old in good health and CMV-seronegative. The sequenced material came from PBMCs. The CDR3 here is CASTFSGTNTGELFF. Written as DNA, the CDR3 is TGTGCCAGCACCTTTAGCGGGACGAACACCGGGGAGCTGTTTTTT.